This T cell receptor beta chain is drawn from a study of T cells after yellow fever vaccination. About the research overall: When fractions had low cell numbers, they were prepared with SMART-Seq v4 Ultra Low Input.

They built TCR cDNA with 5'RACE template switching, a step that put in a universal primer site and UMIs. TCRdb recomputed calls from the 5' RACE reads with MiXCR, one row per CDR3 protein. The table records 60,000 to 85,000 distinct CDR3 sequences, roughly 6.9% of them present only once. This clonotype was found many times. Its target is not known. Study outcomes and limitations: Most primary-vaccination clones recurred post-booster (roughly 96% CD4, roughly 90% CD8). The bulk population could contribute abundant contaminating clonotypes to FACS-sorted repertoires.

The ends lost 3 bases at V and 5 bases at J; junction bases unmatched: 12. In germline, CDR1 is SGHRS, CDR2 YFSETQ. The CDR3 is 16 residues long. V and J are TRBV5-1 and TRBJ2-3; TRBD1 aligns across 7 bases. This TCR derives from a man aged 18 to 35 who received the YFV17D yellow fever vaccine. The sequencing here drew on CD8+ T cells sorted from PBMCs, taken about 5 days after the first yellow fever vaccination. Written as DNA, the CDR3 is TGCGCCAGCAGCTACCCTGGGACAGTAGATGGAGATACGCAGTATTTT. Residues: CASSYPGTVDGDTQYF.